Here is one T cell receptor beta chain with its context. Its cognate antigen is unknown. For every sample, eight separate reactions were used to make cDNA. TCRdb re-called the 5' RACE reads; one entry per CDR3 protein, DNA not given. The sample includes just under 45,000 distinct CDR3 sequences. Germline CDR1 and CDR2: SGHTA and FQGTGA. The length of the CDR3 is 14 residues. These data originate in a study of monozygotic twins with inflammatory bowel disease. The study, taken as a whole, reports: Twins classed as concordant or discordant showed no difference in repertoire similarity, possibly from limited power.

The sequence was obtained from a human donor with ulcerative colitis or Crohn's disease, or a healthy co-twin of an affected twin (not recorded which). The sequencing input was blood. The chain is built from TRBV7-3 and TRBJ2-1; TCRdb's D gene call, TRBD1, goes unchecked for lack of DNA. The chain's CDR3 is CASSPRDRGYEQFF. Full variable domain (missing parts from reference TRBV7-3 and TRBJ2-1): GAGVSQTPSNKVTEKGKYVELRCDPISGHTALYWYRQSLGQGPEFLIYFQGTGAADDSGLPNDRFFAVRPEGSVSTLKIQRTERGDSAVYLCASSPRDRGYEQFFGPGTRLTVL.